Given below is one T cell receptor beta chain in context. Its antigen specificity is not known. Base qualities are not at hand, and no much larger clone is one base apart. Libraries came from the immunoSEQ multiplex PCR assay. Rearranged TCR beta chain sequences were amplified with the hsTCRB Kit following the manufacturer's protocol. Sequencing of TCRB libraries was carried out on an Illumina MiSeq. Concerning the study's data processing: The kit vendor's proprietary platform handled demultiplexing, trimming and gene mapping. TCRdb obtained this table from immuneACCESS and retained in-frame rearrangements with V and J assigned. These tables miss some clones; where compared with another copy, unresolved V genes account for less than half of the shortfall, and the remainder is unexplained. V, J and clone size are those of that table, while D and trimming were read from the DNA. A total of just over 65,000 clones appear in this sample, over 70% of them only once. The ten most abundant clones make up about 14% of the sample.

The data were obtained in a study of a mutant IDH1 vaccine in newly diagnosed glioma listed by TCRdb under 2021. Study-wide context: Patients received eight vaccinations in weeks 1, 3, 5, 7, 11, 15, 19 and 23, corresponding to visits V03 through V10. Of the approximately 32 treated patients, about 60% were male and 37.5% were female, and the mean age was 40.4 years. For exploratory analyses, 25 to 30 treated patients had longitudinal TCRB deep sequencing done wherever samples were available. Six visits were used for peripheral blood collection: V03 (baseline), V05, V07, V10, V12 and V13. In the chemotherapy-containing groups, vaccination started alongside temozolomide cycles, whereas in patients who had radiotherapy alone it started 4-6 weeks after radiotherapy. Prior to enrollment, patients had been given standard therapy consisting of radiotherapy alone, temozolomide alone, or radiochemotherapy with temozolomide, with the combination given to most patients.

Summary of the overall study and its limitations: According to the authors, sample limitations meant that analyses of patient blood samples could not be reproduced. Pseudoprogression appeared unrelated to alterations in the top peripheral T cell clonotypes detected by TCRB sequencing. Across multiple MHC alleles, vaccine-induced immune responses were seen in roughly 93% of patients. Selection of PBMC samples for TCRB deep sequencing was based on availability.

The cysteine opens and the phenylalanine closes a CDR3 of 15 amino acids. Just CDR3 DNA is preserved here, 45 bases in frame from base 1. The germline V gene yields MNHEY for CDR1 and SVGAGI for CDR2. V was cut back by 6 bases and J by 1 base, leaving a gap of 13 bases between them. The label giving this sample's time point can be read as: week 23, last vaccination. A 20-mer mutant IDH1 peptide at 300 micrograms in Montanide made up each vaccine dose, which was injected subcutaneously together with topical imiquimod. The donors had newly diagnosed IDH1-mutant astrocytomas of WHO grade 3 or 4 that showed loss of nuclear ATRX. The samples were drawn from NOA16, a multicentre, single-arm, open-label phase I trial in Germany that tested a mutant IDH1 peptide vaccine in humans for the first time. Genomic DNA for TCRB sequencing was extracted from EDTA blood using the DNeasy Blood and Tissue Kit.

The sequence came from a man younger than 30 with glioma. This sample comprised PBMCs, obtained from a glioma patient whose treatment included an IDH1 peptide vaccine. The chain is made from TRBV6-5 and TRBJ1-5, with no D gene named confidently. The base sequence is TGTGCCAGCAGCCTGGACGGACCGAGCAATCAGCCCCAGCATTTT. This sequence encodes CASSLDGPSNQPQHF.